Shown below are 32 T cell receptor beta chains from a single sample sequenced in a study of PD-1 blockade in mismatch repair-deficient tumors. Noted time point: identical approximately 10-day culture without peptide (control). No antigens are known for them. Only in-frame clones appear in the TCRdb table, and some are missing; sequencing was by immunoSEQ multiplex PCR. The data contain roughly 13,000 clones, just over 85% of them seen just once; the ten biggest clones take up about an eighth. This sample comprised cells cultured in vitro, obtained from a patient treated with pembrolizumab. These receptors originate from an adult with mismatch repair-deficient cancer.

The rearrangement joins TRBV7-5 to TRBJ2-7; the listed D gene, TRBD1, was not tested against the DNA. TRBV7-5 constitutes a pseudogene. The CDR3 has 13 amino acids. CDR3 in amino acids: CASSLDRGYEQYF. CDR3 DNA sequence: TGTGCCAGCAGCTTAGACAGGGGCTACGAGCAGTACTTC.

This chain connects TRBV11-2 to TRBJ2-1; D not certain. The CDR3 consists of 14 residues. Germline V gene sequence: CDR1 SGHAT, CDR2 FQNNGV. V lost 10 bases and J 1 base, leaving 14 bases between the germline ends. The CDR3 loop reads CATTRVLSYNEQFF. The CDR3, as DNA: TGTGCCACCACCCGGGTACTTTCCTACAATGAGCAGTTCTTC.

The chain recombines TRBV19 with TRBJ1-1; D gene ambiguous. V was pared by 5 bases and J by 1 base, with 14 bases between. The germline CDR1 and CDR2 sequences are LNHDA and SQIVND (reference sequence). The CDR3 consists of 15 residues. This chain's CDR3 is CASSVDRRENTEAFF. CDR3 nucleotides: TGTGCCAGTAGTGTCGATCGACGGGAGAACACTGAAGCTTTCTTT.

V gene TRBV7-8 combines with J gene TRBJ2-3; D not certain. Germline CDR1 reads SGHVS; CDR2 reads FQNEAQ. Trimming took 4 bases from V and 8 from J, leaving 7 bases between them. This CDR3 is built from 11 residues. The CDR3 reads CASSSPGTQYF. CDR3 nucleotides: TGTGCCAGCAGCTCCCCCGGTACGCAGTATTTT.

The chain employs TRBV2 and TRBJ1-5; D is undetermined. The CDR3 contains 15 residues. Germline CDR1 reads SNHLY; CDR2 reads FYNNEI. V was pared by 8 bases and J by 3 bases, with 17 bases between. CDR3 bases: TGTGCCAGCTCGAGAGGGCAGAATGACAATCAGCCCCAGCATTTT. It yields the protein CASSRGQNDNQPQHF. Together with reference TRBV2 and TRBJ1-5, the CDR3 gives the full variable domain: EPEVTQTPSHQVTQMGQEVILRCVPISNHLYFYWYRQILGQKVEFLVSFYNNEISEKSEIFDDQFSVERPDGSNFTLKIRSTKLEDSAMYFCASSRGQNDNQPQHFGDGTRLSIL.

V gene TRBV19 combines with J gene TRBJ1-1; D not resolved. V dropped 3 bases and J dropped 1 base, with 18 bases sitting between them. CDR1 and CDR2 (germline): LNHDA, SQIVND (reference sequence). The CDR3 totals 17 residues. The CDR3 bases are TGTGCCAGTAGTATCTCCGGACGAAGATATCAGAACACTGAAGCTTTCTTT. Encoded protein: CASSISGRRYQNTEAFF.

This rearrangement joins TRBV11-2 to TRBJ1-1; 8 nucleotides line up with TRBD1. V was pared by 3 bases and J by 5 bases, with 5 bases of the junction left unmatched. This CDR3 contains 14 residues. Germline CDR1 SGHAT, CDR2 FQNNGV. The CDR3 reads CASSFKTGGTEAFF. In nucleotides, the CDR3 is TGTGCCAGCAGCTTTAAAACAGGGGGGACTGAAGCTTTCTTT.

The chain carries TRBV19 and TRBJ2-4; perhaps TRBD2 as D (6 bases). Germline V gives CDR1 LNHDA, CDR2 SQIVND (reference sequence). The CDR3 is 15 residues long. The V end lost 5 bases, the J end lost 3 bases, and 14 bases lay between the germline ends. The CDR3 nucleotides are TGTGCCAGTAGTTTGGGGGGTTTAGGCAAAAACATTCAGTACTTC. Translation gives CASSLGGLGKNIQYF.

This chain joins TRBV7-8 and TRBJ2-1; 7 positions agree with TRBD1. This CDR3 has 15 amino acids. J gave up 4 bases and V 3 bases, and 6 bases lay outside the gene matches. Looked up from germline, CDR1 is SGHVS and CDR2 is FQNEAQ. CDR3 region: CASSFRDSVYNEQFF. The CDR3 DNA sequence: TGTGCCAGCAGCTTCCGGGACAGCGTATACAATGAGCAGTTCTTC.

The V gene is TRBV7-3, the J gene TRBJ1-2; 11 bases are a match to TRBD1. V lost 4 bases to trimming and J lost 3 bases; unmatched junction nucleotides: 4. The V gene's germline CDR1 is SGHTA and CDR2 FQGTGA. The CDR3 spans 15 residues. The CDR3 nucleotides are TGTGCCAGCAGCTCACGGACAGGGGGCGACTATGGCTACACCTTC. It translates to CASSSRTGGDYGYTF.

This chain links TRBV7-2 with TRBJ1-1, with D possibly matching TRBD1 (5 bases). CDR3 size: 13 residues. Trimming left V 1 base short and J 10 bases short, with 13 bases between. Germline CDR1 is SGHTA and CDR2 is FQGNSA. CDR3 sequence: CASSLEQALGAFF. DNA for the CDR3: TGTGCCAGCAGCTTAGAACAGGCGTTAGGAGCTTTCTTT.

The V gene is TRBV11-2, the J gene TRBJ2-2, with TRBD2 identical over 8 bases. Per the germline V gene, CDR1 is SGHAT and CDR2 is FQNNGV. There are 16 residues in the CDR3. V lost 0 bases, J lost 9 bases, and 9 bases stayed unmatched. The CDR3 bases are TGTGCCAGCAGCTTAGAGGCGGGGGGTGTGCGCTGGGAGCTGTTTTTT. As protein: CASSLEAGGVRWELFF. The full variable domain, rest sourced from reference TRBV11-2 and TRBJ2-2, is EAGVAQSPRYKIIEKRQSVAFWCNPISGHATLYWYQQILGQGPKLLIQFQNNGVVDDSQLPKDRFSAERLKGVDSTLKIQPAKLEDSAVYLCASSLEAGGVRWELFFGEGSRLTVL.

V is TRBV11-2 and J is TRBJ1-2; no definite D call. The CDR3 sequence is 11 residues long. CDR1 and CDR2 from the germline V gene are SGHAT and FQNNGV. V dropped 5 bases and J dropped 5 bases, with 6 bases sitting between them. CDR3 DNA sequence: TGTGCCAGCAGCGTAAGATATGGCTACACCTTC. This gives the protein CASSVRYGYTF.

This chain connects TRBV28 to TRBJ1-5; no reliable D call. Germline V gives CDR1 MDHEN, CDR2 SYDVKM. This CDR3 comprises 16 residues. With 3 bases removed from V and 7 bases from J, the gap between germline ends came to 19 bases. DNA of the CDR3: TGTGCCAGCAGTTTGTCCCTTTCTCCTCCGGGGCAGCCCCAGCATTTT. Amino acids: CASSLSLSPPGQPQHF.

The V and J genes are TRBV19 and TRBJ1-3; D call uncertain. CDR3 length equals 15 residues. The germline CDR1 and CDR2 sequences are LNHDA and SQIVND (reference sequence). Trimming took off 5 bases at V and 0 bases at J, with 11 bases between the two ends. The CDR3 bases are TGTGCCAGTAGTCCAGATAGGGACTCTGGAAACACCATATATTTT. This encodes CASSPDRDSGNTIYF.

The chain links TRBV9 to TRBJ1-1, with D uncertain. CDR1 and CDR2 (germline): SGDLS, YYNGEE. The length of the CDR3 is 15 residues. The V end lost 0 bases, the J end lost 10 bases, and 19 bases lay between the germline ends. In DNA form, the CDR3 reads TGTGCCAGCAGCGTAGGGCTGCTAGGAAGAGAGGGAGCTTTCTTT. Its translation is CASSVGLLGREGAFF.

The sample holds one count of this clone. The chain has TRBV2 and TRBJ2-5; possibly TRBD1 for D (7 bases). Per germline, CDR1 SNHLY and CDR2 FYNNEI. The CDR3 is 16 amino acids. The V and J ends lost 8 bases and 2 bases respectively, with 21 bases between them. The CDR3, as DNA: TGTGCCAGCGGTCCCCGGACAGGAGGGGGACAAGAGACCCAGTACTTC. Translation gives CASGPRTGGGQETQYF.

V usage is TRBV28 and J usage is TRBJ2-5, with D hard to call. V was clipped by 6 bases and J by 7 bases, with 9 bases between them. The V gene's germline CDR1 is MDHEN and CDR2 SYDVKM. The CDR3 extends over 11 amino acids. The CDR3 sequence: CASSLRATQYF. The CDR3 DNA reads TGTGCCAGCAGCCTGAGAGCGACCCAGTACTTC.

As DNA, the CDR3 is TGTGCCAGCAGCTTAGGGCTAGCGGGCGACTTCCAAGAGACCCAGTACTTC. Encoded protein: CASSLGLAGDFQETQYF. The rearrangement uses TRBV11-3 and TRBJ2-5, with TRBD2 matching 8 bases. V gave up 1 base and J gave up 1 base; unmatched junction bases: 8. The CDR3 is 17 residues long. Germline CDR1 reads SGHNT; CDR2 reads YENEEA.

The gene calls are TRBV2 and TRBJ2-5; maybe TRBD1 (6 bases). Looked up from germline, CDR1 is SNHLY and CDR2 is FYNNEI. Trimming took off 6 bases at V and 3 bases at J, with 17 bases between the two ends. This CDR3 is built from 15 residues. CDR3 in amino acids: CASSKTTGREETQYF. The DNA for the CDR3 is TGTGCCAGCAGCAAGACGACAGGCCGGGAAGAGACCCAGTACTTC.

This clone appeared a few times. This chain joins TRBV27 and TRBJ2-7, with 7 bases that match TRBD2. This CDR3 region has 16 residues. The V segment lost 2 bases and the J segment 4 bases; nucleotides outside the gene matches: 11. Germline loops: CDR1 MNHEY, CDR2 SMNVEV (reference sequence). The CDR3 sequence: CASSLTGTNIWYEQYF. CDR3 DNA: TGTGCCAGCAGTTTAACCGGGACTAACATTTGGTACGAGCAGTACTTC.

CDR3 sequence (DNA): TGTGCCAGCAGTTCGCAGGGATATTTCCATGGCTACACCTTC. Its translation is CASSSQGYFHGYTF. The chain couples TRBV6-6 to TRBJ1-2, with D possibly matching TRBD1 (5 bases). Trimming removed 4 bases at V and 6 bases at J, with 15 bases between. The CDR3 is 14 amino acids. Germline V gene lookup returns CDR1 MNHNY and CDR2 SVGAGI (reference sequence).

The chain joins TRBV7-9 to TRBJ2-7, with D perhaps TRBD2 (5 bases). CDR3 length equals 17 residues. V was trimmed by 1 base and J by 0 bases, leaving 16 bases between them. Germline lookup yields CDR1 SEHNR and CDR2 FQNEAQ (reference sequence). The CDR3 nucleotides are TGTGCCAGCAGCTTAGGGGATTGGCGGGCTGGCTCCTACGAGCAGTACTTC. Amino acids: CASSLGDWRAGSYEQYF.

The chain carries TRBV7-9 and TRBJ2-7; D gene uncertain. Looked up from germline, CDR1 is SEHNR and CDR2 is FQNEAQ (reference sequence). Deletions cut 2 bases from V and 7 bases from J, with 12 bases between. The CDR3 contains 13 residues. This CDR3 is CASSLTPELEQYF. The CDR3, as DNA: TGTGCCAGCAGCTTAACCCCCGAATTGGAGCAGTACTTC.

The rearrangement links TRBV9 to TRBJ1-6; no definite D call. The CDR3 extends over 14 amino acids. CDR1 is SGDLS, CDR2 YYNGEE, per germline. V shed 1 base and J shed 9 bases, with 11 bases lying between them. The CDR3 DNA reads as TGTGCCAGCAGCGTAACCCCCATAGGTTCACCCCTCCACTTT. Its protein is CASSVTPIGSPLHF.

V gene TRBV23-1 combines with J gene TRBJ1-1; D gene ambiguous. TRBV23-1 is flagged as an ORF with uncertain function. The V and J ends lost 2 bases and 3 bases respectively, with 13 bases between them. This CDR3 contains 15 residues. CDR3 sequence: CASSQIPRTYTEAFF. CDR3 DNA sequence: TGCGCCAGCAGTCAAATACCTAGGACTTACACTGAAGCTTTCTTT.

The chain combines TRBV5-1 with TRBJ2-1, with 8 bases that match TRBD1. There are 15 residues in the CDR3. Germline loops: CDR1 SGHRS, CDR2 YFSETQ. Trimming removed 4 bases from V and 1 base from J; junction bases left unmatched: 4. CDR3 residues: CASSLQGASYNEQFF. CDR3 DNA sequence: TGCGCCAGCAGCCTGCAGGGGGCATCCTACAATGAGCAGTTCTTC.

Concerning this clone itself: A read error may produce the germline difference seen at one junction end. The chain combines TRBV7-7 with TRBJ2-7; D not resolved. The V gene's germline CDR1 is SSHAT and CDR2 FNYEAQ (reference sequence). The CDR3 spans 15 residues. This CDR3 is CASSFRYDPSYEQYF. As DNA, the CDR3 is TGTGCTAGCAGCTTCCGCTACGACCCTTCCTACGAGCAGTACTTC.

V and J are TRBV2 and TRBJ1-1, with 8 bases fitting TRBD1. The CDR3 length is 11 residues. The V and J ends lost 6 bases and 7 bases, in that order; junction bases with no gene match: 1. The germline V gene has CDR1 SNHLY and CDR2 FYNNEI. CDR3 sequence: CASRDRDEAFF. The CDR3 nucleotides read TGTGCCAGCAGGGACAGGGATGAAGCTTTCTTT.

DNA of the CDR3: TGTGCCAGCATCACAGGGGGAGGGAGCAATCAGCCCCAGCATTTT. Its translation is CASITGGGSNQPQHF. The V call is TRBV28, the J call TRBJ1-5; TRBD1 aligns across 8 bases. Germline CDR1 MDHEN, CDR2 SYDVKM. J was trimmed by 1 base and V by 7 bases; bases with no gene match: 6. CDR3 length: 15 amino acids. The variable domain in full, completed from reference TRBV28 and TRBJ1-5, reads DVKVTQSSRYLVKRTGEKVFLECVQDMDHENMFWYRQDPGLGLRLIYFSYDVKMKEKGDIPEGYSVSREKKERFSLILESASTNQTSMYLCASITGGGSNQPQHFGDGTRLSIL.

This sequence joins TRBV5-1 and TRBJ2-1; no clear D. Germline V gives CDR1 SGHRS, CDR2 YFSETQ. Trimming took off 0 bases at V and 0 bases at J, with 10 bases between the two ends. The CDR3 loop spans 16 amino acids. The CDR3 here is CASSLAGRSSYNEQFF. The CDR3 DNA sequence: TGCGCCAGCAGCTTGGCCGGGCGTAGCTCCTACAATGAGCAGTTCTTC.

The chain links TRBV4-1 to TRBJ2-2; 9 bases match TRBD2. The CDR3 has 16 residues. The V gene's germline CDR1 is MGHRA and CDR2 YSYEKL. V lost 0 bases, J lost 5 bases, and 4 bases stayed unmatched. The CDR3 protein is CASSQELAGGTGELFF. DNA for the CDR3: TGCGCCAGCAGCCAAGAACTAGCGGGCGGGACCGGGGAGCTGTTTTTT.